Below, 5 T cell receptor beta chains from the same sample are listed, as sequenced in a study of T-cell memory formation after mild COVID-19 (dated by TCRdb to the early 2020s). Receptor libraries were prepared by 5' RACE. Sequenced using an Illumina NovaSeq 6000. TCRdb passed the public sequencing reads through fastp at Q25 and MiXCR, retaining productive beta sequences. Every CDR3 protein is listed once, alongside the most common genes and DNA of its rows. The sample contains 250,000 to 300,000 distinct CDR3 sequences, roughly 18% of them found a single time. Under 30% of the sample belongs to the ten largest clones. The sample comprised PBMCs or a T cell subset sorted from them (not recorded which). These receptors were taken from a young man who had mild COVID-19 (a few samples of this study predate the infection). The sample titles of this study are shuffled in the database, so cell type and time point are left out; the donor was told from shared clones.

This rearrangement joins TRBV7-9 to TRBJ1-5; the D is unclear. The V gene's germline CDR1 is SEHNR and CDR2 FQNEAQ (reference sequence). Trimming removed 8 bases from V and 2 bases from J, with 10 bases in between. The CDR3 loop spans 13 amino acids. In DNA form, the CDR3 reads TGTGCCAGCGCCCTGGACGGCAATCAGCCCCAGCATTTT. Its translation: CASALDGNQPQHF.

The chain has TRBV5-1 and TRBJ2-1; TRBD1 agrees at 7 bases. Trimming cost V 6 bases and J 4 bases; bases outside gene matches: 7. This CDR3 contains 14 residues. The germline V gene encodes CDR1 SGHRS and CDR2 YFSETQ. CDR3 loop: CASTRNRGYNEQFF. DNA of the CDR3: TGCGCCAGCACGAGGAACAGGGGTTACAATGAGCAGTTCTTC.

This clonotype occurred a few times. The rearrangement links TRBV12-3 or TRBV12-4 to TRBJ1-5; TRBD1 matches 7 bases. The V segment lost 5 bases and the J segment 7 bases; nucleotides outside the gene matches: 8. This CDR3 is 14 amino acids long. CDR3 region: CASSLTGEGQPQHF. The CDR3 nucleotides read TGTGCCAGCAGTCTAACAGGGGAAGGGCAGCCCCAGCATTTT.

Only a few counts were recorded for this clonotype. V gene TRBV6-2 or TRBV6-3 combines with J gene TRBJ1-1; D is ambiguous. The V end lost 8 bases, the J end lost 5 bases, and 15 bases lay between the germline ends. CDR3 length: 13 amino acids. CDR1 MNHEY and CDR2 SVGEGT come from the germline V gene. CDR3 DNA: TGTGCCAGCGATGGGTTTGGTAGAACTGAAGCTTTCTTT. Translation: CASDGFGRTEAFF.

The rearrangement links TRBV7-9 to TRBJ2-5; D remains ambiguous. The germline gives CDR1 SEHNR, CDR2 FQNEAQ (reference sequence). Deletions cut 5 bases from V and 5 bases from J, with 21 bases between. This CDR3 is built from 16 residues. The CDR3 spells CASSPGSGGLSETQYF. The CDR3 coding sequence is TGTGCCAGCAGCCCCGGTTCAGGTGGGCTTTCGGAGACCCAGTACTTC. Complete variable domain (other parts from reference TRBV7-9 and TRBJ2-5): DTGVSQNPRHKITKRGQNVTFRCDPISEHNRLYWYRQTLGQGPEFLTYFQNEAQLEKSRLLSDRFSAERPKGSFSTLEIQRTEQGDSAMYLCASSPGSGGLSETQYFGPGTRLLVL.